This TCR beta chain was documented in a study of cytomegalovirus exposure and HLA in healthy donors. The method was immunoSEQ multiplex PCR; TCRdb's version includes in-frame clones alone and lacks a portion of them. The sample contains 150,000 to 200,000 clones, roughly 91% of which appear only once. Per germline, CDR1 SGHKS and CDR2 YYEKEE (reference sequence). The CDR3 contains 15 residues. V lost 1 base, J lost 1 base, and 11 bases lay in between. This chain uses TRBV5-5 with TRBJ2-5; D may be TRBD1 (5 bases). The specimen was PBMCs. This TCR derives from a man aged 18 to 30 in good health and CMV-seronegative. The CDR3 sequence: CASSLMAGPQETQYF. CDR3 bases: TGTGCCAGCAGCTTGATGGCAGGGCCCCAAGAGACCCAGTACTTC. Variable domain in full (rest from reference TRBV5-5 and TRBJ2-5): DAGVTQSPTHLIKTRGQQVTLRCSPISGHKSVSWYQQVLGQGPQFIFQYYEKEERGRGNFPDRFSARQFPNYSSELNVNALLLGDSALYLCASSLMAGPQETQYFGPGTRLLVL.